This TCR beta chain was sequenced for a study of radiation and T cells in renal cell carcinoma. Broader study findings: No pretreatment tumor biopsies were available for baseline clonotypes. Compared with controls, irradiated tumors had more, larger dominant CDR3 motifs.

Described treatment: 15 Gy SBRT to primary tumor, nephrectomy 4 weeks later. Nephrectomy followed 15 Gy stereotactic body radiation by 4 weeks. This clone was counted a few times. Antigen: not known. Clones were sequenced by immunoSEQ multiplex PCR, and TCRdb holds only the in-frame ones, with some missing. The repertoire includes 15,000 to 20,000 clones, around 55% of them detected once, and 12% sits in the top ten. The length of the CDR3 is 12 residues. CDR1 is ENHRY, CDR2 SYGVKD, per germline. The trim removed 10 bases at V and 5 bases at J, leaving 4 bases unmatched. This rearrangement joins TRBV10-3 to TRBJ1-5, with 8 bases identical to TRBD1. This clonotype was sampled from a man in his fifties with renal cell carcinoma. Specimen: tumor tissue, collected from a patient whose treatment included radiotherapy and nephrectomy. CDR3 coding DNA: TGTGCCACCGGACAGGGCGATCAGCCCCAGCATTTT. Amino acid sequence: CATGQGDQPQHF.